This T cell receptor beta chain was identified in a study of blood T cell repertoires in COVID-19. For the study at large: Samples taken during acute and convalescent COVID-19 were collected in the United States, Italy and Spain. PBMCs, B-cell-depleted T cells, or T cells provided the cDNA or gDNA that made up the material.

Germline CDR1 SGHTA, CDR2 FQGNSA. CDR3 length: 15 residues. With V trimmed by 6 bases and J by 4 bases, 6 bases remained unmatched. Generated by immunoSEQ multiplex PCR, the TCRdb table keeps only in-frame clones and is missing some. The sample comprises 200,000 to 250,000 clones, around four fifths of which are singletons, and around 1.8% rests with the top ten. This TCR derives from a woman of 80 years or more with acute or convalescent COVID-19. The material sequenced was peripheral blood. This chain uses TRBV7-2 with TRBJ2-1; 10 positions agree with TRBD2. CDR3 DNA: TGTGCCAGCAGTGAAAGCGGGGGGGATTACAATGAGCAGTTCTTC. Its protein product is CASSESGGDYNEQFF. Full variable domain (missing parts from reference TRBV7-2 and TRBJ2-1): GAGVSQSPSNKVTEKGKDVELRCDPISGHTALYWYRQSLGQGLEFLIYFQGNSAPDKSGLPSDRFSAERTGGSVSTLTIQRTQQEDSAVYLCASSESGGDYNEQFFGPGTRLTVL.